The clone carrying this TCR beta chain was seen a few times. These data belong to a study of blood T cell repertoires in COVID-19. Study-wide background: Donors in the United States, Italy and Spain gave samples during acute or convalescent COVID-19. PBMCs, B-cell-depleted T cells, or T cells provided the cDNA or gDNA that made up the material.

Trimming removed 0 bases at V and 9 bases at J, with 13 bases between. CDR1 SGHRS and CDR2 YFSETQ come from the germline V gene. The CDR3 is 15 residues long. Per the authors' pipeline: Estimated nucleated cell counts came from reference gene primer amplification. TCRdb keeps only in-frame clones here, not all; method: immunoSEQ multiplex PCR. From that table come the V and J calls and clone size; the DNA was used to work out D and trimming. Of around 170,000 clones in the sample, 75% to 90% were seen once. The clonotype was recovered from a woman between 40 and 55 years old with acute or convalescent COVID-19. This chain joins TRBV5-1 and TRBJ1-6, with unresolved D. The sequenced material came from peripheral blood. This CDR3 reads CASSLGSIRGSPLHF. Written as DNA, the CDR3 is TGCGCCAGCAGCTTGGGGAGCATCCGGGGTTCACCCCTCCACTTT. The whole variable domain, remainder taken from reference TRBV5-1 and TRBJ1-6, is KAGVTQTPRYLIKTRGQQVTLSCSPISGHRSVSWYQQTPGQGLQFLFEYFSETQRNKGNFPGRFSGRQFSNSRSEMNVSTLELGDSALYLCASSLGSIRGSPLHFGNGTRLTVT.